Sequencing of this T cell receptor (beta chain) was carried out in a study of low-dose radiotherapy and immunotherapy resistance in tumors. Whole-study context: Cohort 1 was treated with 0.5 Gy per fraction at 2-week intervals, amounting to 6.5 Gy overall.

Trimming left V 3 bases short and J 1 base short, with 18 bases between. Germline-derived CDR1 and CDR2 are WSHSY and SAAADI. The CDR3 is made up of 17 amino acids. The time point was: before trial treatment. The donors' regimen was nivolumab, ipilimumab, aspirin, low-dose cyclophosphamide and low-dose radiotherapy. Using a constant-region primer together with a V-primer adapter, TCRs were subjected to around 20 PCR cycles of amplification. TCRdb called the reads again in MiXCR, with one record for every CDR3 protein. The sample has about 47,000 distinct CDR3 sequences, 12% seen once; the top ten hold 5.5% to 7.5%. This clonotype was recorded at least ten times.

The genes are TRBV10-2 and TRBJ1-2; perhaps TRBD1 as D (6 bases). The source material was PBMCs, sampled before treatment. This sequence originates from a female donor with ovarian cancer. The CDR3 DNA sequence: TGCGCCAGCAGTGATCCTACTATCCAGGGGAGTAACTATGGCTACACCTTC. Its translation: CASSDPTIQGSNYGYTF.